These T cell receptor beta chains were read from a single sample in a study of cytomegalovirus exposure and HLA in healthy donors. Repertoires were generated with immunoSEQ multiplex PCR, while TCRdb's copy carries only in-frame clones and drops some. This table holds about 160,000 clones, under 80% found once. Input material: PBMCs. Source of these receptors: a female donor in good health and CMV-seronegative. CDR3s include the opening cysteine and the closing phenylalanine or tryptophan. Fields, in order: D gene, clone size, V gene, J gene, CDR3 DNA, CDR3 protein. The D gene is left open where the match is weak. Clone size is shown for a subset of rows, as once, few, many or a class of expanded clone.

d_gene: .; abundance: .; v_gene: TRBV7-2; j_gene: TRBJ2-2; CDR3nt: TGTGCCAGCAGCTTAGGCTACGGCACCGGGGAGCTGTTTTTT; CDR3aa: CASSLGYGTGELFF
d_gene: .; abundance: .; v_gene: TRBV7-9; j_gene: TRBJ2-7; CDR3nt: TGTGCCAGCAGCTCCTCAGGGCTAGTACTCTACGAGCAGTACTTC; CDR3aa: CASSSSGLVLYEQYF
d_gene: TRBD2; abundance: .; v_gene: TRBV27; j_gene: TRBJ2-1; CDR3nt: TGTGCCAGCAGTTTGGTCGGACTAGCGGGCCGTAATGAGCAGTTCTTC; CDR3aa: CASSLVGLAGRNEQFF
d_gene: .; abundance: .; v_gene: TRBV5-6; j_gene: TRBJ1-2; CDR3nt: TGTGCCAGCAGCTTGAGCGGGTGGGCGTATGGCTACACCTTC; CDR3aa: CASSLSGWAYGYTF
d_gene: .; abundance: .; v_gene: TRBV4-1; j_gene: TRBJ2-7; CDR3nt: TGCGCCAGCAGCCAAGGAGTCTCCTACGAGCAGTACTTC; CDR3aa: CASSQGVSYEQYF
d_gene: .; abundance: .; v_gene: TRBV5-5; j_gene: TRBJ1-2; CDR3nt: TGTGCCAGCAGCTCCTCCTTGACCACACGGGATAGTAACTATGGCTACACCTTC; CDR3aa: CASSSSLTTRDSNYGYTF
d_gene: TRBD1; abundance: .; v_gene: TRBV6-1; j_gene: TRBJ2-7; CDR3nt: TGTGCCAGCAGTGACGGGACAGGGGGCTACGAGCAGTACTTC; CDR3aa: CASSDGTGGYEQYF
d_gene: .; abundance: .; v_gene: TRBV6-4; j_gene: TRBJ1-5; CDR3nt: TGTGCCAGCAGTGACTCCGGGGGGGGCAATCAGCCCCAGCATTTT; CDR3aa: CASSDSGGGNQPQHF
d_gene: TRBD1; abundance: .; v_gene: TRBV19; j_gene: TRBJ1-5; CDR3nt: TGTGCCAGTAGTAATACAGGGGGCCTGGGAAATCAGCCCCAGCATTTT; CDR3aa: CASSNTGGLGNQPQHF
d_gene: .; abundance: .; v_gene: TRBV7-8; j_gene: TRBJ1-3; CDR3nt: TGTGCCAGCAGCTCCCAGGGGAGGGCTAACACCATATATTTT; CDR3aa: CASSSQGRANTIYF
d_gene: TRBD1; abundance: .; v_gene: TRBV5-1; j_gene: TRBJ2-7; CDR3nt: TGCGCCAGCAGCTTGGGACAGGGGGTTTACGAGCAGTACTTC; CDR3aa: CASSLGQGVYEQYF
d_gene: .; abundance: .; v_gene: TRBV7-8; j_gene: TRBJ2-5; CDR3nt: TGTGCCAGCAGCCCAGGAGGGTTTGAGACCCAGTACTTC; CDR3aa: CASSPGGFETQYF
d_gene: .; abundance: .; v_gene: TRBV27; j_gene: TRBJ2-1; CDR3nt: TGTGCCAGCAGTTTATCGCGGGACAATGAGCAGTTCTTC; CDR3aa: CASSLSRDNEQFF
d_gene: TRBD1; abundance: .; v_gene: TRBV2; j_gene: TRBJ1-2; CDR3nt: TGTGCCAGCAGCCCTAACAGGGGGCCTGGCTACACCTTC; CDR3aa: CASSPNRGPGYTF
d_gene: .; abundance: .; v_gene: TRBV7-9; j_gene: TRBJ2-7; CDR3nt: TGTGCCAGCACCGATAGCGGAGTCACCTACGAGCAGTACTTC; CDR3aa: CASTDSGVTYEQYF
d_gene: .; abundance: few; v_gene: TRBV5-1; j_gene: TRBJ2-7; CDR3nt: TGCGCCAGCAGCTTGGTCCCTTCCATCAGCTACGAGCAGTACTTC; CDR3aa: CASSLVPSISYEQYF
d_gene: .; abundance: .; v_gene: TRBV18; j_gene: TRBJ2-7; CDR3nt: TGTGCCAGCTCACCACCGGGGGGAGGACACGAGCAGTACTTC; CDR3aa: CASSPPGGGHEQYF
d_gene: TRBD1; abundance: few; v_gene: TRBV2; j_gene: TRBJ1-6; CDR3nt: TGTGCCAGCAGTGAGGAGGGACAGGGAAGTTCACCCCTCCACTTT; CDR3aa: CASSEEGQGSSPLHF
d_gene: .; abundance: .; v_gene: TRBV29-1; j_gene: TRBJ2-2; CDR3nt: TGCAGCGTTCCCAGGGATGGTACCGGGGAGCTGTTTTTT; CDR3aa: CSVPRDGTGELFF
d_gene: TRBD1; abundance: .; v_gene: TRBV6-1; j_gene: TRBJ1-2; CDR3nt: TGTGCCAGCAGTGAAGCCCCGGGACAGAACTATGGCTACACCTTC; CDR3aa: CASSEAPGQNYGYTF
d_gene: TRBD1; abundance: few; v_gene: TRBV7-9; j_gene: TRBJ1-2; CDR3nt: TGTGCCAGCAGCCTCCGGGACAGGGAAAATCATCGTGGCTACACCTTC; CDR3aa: CASSLRDRENHRGYTF
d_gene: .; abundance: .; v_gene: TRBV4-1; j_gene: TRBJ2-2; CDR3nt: TGCGCCAGCAGCCAAGATACCAAGGGGGTTAGAACCGGGGAGCTGTTTTTT; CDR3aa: CASSQDTKGVRTGELFF
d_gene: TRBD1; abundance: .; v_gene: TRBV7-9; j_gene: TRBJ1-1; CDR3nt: TGTGCCAGCAGCTTACAGGGGGAGGTCACTGAAGCTTTCTTT; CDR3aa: CASSLQGEVTEAFF
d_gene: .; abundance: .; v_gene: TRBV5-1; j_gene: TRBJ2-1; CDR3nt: TGCGCCAGCAGCTTGGAGATCTATTCCTACAATGAGCAGTTCTTC; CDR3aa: CASSLEIYSYNEQFF
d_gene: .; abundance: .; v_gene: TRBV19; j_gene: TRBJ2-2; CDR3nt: TGTGCCAGTACCAGGCGCACCGGGGAGCTGTTTTTT; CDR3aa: CASTRRTGELFF
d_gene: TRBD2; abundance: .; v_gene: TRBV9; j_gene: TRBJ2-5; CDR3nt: TGTGCCAGCAGCGTAGCTGGGCGAGCGGGGAGGGAGACCCAGTACTTC; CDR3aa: CASSVAGRAGRETQYF
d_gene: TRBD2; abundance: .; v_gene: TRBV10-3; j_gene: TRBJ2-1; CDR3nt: TGTGCCAGCCGACTAGCGGAGAGGGGTGAGCAGTTCTTC; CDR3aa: CASRLAERGEQFF
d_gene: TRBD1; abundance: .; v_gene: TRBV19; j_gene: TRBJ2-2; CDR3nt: TGTGCCAGTCTCGACAGGGGGGACACCGGGGAGCTGTTTTTT; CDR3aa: CASLDRGDTGELFF
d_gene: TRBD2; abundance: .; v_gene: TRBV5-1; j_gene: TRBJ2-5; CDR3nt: TGCGCCAGCAGCTTGGGTTCTAGCGGGTACCAAGAGACCCAGTACTTC; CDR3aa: CASSLGSSGYQETQYF
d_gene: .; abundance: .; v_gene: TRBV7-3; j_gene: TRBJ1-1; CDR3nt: TGTGCCAGCAGCCCAGGATACGGGGCGGGGGCTTTCTTT; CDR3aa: CASSPGYGAGAFF
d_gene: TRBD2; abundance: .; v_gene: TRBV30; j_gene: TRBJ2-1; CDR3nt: TGTGCCCTGGGGCGGGAGTCGGACGGCAATGAGCAGTTCTTC; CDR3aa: CALGRESDGNEQFF
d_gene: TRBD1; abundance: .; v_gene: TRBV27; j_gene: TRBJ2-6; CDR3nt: TGTGCCAGCAGTTTATCCTCGACAGGGGGCGTAAATACTGGGGCCAACGTCCTGACTTTC; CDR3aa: CASSLSSTGGVNTGANVLTF
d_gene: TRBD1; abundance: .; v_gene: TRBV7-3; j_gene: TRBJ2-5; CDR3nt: TGTGCCAGCAGCTTATCGGCAGGGGGATTACAAGAGACCCAGTACTTC; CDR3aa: CASSLSAGGLQETQYF
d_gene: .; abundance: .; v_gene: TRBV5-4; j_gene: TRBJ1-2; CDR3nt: TGTGCCAGCAGTTTATCGGGGGGACTCTATGGCTACACCTTC; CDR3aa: CASSLSGGLYGYTF
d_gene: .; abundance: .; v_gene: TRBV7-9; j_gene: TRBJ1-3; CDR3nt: TGTGCCAGCAGCTATAAAGAGGGGGCTGGAAACACCATATATTTT; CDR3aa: CASSYKEGAGNTIYF
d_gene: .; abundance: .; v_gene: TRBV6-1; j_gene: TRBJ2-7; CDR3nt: TGTGCCAGCAGTGAAACTCTAGACTTAGACGAGCAGTACTTC; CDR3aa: CASSETLDLDEQYF
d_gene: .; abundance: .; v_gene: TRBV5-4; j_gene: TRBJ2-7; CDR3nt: TGTGCCAGCAGCTTAGGAGGGGAGCAGTACTTC; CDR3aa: CASSLGGEQYF
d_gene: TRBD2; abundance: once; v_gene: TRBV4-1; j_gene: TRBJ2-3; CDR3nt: TGCGCCAGCAGCCAAGATAAGCCTAGCGGGGTGTACACAGATACGCAGTATTTT; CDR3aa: CASSQDKPSGVYTDTQYF
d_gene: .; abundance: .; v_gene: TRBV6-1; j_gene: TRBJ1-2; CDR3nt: TGTGCCAGCAGTGGGTTTTCAAAGGGGTCCTATGGCTACACCTTC; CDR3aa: CASSGFSKGSYGYTF
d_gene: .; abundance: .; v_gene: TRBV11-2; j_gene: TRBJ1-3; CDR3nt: TGTGCCAGCAGCCCGGTCGGGTTTTTCTCTGGAAACACCATATATTTT; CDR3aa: CASSPVGFFSGNTIYF
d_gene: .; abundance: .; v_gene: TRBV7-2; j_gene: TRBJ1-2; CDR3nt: TGTGCCAGCACACGCACACCCTCTAACTATGGCTACACCTTC; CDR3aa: CASTRTPSNYGYTF